Described below is a single T cell receptor beta chain sequence and its context. The sample originates from a study of shared clonotypes between healthy human individuals. TCRdb's table, derived via immunoSEQ multiplex PCR, lists solely in-frame clones and lacks some. Counted here are fewer than 850,000 clones, less than 95% occurring once; the ten biggest clones make up 34%. Source material: memory CD8+ T cells from PBMCs. Stated subset: CD45RO+ cells pooled with CCR7-negative TemRA cells. The source of this sequence is a man between 18 and 29 years old in good health. Some clones in this sample may be carry-over from other donors' samples.

CDR3 nucleotides: TGTGCCAGCAGCTTAGCGTGGCCACAGGTCCCGTTCTTC. Amino acids: CASSLAWPQVPFF. The chain uses TRBV7-6 and TRBJ2-1; D possibly corresponds to TRBD1 (5 bases). With 0 bases removed from V and 15 bases from J, the gap between germline ends came to 15 bases. Germline CDR1 SGHVS, CDR2 FNYEAQ. This CDR3 has 13 residues. Using reference TRBV7-6 and TRBJ2-1 for the parts outside the CDR3, the full variable domain is GAGVSQSPRYKVTKRGQDVALRCDPISGHVSLYWYRQALGQGPEFLTYFNYEAQQDKSGLPNDRFSAERPEGSISTLTIQRTEQRDSAMYRCASSLAWPQVPFFGPGTRLTVL.